This T cell receptor beta chain was obtained from a study of blood T cell repertoires in COVID-19. Across the study: Acute and convalescent COVID-19 specimens originated in the United States, Italy and Spain.

Sequencing was performed with immunoSEQ multiplex PCR; in TCRdb, only in-frame clones are kept and a portion is missing. The sample records around 700,000 clones, 75% to 90% being singletons. The sequenced material came from peripheral blood. The TCR originated in a woman under 30 with acute or convalescent COVID-19.

CDR3 nucleotides: TGTGCCAGCAGTGAACCTTACAGGGGCTCCTATAATTCACCCCTCCACTTT. Translating it yields CASSEPYRGSYNSPLHF. V gene TRBV25-1 combines with J gene TRBJ1-6; TRBD1 matches 7 bases. This CDR3 region has 17 residues. Germline trimming cut 2 bases from V and 0 bases from J; bases unmatched to any gene: 4. Per the germline V gene, CDR1 is MGHDK and CDR2 is SYGVNS.